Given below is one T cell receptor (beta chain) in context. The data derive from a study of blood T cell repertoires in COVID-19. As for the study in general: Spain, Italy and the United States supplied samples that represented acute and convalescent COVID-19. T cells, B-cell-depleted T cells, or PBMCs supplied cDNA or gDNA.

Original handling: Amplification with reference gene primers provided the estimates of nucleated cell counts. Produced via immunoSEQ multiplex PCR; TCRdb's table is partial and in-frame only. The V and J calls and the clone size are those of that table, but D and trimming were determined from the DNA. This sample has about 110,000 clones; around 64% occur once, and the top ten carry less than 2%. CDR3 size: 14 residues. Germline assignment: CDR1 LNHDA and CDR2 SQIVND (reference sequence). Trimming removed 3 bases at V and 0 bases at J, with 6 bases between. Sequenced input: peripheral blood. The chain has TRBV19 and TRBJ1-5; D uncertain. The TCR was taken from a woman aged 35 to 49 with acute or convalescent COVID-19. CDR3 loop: CASSIAVSNQPQHF. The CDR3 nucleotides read TGTGCCAGTAGTATCGCGGTTAGCAATCAGCCCCAGCATTTT.